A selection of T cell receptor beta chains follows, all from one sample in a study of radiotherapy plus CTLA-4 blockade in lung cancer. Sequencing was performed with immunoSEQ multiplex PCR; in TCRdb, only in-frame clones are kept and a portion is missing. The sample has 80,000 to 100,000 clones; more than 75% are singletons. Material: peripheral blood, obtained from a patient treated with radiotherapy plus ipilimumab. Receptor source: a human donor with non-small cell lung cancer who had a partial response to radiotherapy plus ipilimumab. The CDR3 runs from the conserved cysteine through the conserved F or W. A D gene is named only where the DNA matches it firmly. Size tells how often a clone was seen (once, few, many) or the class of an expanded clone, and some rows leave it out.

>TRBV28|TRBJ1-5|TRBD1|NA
CASSTRRGISNQPQHF
TGTGCCAGCAGTACCCGCAGGGGGATCAGCAATCAGCCCCAGCATTTT
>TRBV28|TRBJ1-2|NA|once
CASSPPSGMGGYTF
TGTGCCAGCAGCCCTCCTTCGGGGATGGGTGGCTACACCTTC
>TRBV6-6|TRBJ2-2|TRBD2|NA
CASSFSGRAPGELFF
TGTGCCAGCAGTTTTAGCGGGAGGGCCCCCGGGGAGCTGTTTTTT
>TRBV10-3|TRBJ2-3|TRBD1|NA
CAIRTGDEDTQYF
TGTGCCATACGGACAGGGGATGAAGATACGCAGTATTTT
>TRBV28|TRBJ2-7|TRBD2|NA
CASGAGASYEQYF
TGTGCCAGTGGGGCGGGAGCTTCCTACGAGCAGTACTTC
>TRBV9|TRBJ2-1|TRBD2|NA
CASSEGSGRAREQFF
TGTGCCAGCAGCGAGGGGAGCGGGAGGGCCCGGGAGCAGTTCTTC
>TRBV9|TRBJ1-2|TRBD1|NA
CASSVVSGGGGYTF
TGTGCCAGCAGCGTAGTTTCAGGGGGCGGCGGCTACACCTTC
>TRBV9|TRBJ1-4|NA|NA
CASSEQPRDEKLFF
TGTGCCAGCAGCGAGCAACCGCGGGATGAAAAACTGTTTTTT
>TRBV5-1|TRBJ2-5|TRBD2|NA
CASSLVTSGRIQTQYF
TGCGCCAGCAGCTTGGTAACTAGCGGGAGGATTCAGACCCAGTACTTC
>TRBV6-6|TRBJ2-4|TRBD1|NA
CASSYSKGQGSNIQYF
TGTGCCAGCAGTTACTCGAAGGGACAGGGGTCAAACATTCAGTACTTC
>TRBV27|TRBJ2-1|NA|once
CASSLSRLSEGQFF
TGTGCCAGCAGTTTATCGAGGCTTTCGGAAGGGCAGTTCTTC
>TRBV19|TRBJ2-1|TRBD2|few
CASSPHLAGNEQFF
TGTGCCAGTAGTCCGCATTTAGCGGGAAATGAGCAGTTCTTC
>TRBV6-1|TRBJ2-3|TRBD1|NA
CASSAGTGQTDTQYF
TGTGCCAGCAGTGCGGGGACAGGGCAAACAGATACGCAGTATTTT
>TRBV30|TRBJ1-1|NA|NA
CACDRKGTEAFF
TGTGCCTGTGACAGGAAGGGGACTGAAGCTTTCTTT
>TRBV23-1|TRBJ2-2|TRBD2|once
CASSLTSGSGGELFF
TGCGCCAGCAGTCTTACTAGCGGGAGTGGCGGGGAGCTGTTTTTT
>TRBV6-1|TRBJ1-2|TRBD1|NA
CASTPEEGAGGYTF
TGTGCCAGCACCCCTGAAGAGGGGGCTGGTGGCTACACCTTC